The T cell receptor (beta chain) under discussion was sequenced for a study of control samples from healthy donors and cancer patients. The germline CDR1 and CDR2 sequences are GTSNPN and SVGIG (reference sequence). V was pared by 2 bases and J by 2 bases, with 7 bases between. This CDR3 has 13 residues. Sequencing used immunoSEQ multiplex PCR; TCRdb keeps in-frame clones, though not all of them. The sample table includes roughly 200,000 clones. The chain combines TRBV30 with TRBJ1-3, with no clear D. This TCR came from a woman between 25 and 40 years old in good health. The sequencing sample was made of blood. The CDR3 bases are TGTGCCTGGAGTACGATGCCTGGAAACACCATATATTTT. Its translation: CAWSTMPGNTIYF.